This T cell receptor (beta chain) was sequenced for a study of response to subunit inactivated influenza vaccine. Overall study results and limits: After each seasonal influenza vaccination, few new T cells are recruited, the authors suggested.

TCRdb re-analysed the RT-PCR reads in MiXCR, keeping a single row per CDR3 protein. The sample lists over 400,000 distinct CDR3 sequences, 13% occurring once. The CDR3 length is 14 residues. Germline loops: CDR1 DFQATT, CDR2 SNEGSKA (reference sequence). V trimming: 4 bases; J trimming: 0 bases; junction bases outside the gene matches: 3. This clonotype was seen more than once but under ten times. Its antigen remains unknown. The chain employs TRBV20-1 and TRBJ2-1, with 7 bases matching TRBD2. This TCR derives from a man aged 45-65 years who received an inactivated influenza vaccine. Sequenced material: PBMCs from blood, taken about 40 days after vaccination. In DNA form, the CDR3 reads TGCAGTGCTATGGGAGGGGCCTCCTACAATGAGCAGTTCTTC. This translates into CSAMGGASYNEQFF.